One sample yielded the 27 T cell receptor beta chains listed below, sequenced in a study of blood T cell repertoires in COVID-19. The table came from immunoSEQ multiplex PCR; TCRdb's copy has only in-frame clones and leaves some out. The sample carries some 530,000 clones, 80% to 90% recorded once. Sequencing was carried out using peripheral blood. The receptors shown here come from a human donor in a cohort sampled during active COVID-19.

This chain connects TRBV28 to TRBJ1-4, with 8 bases that match TRBD1. The CDR3 has 13 amino acids. Germline V gene lookup returns CDR1 MDHEN and CDR2 SYDVKM. V trimming: 9 bases; J trimming: 7 bases; junction bases outside the gene matches: 7. CDR3 DNA sequence: TGTGCCAGTTCCAGGGGGCTCGGTGAAAAACTGTTTTTT. Translation: CASSRGLGEKLFF.

This clone was observed a few times. This chain links TRBV7-9 with TRBJ2-5, with D maybe TRBD2 (5 bases). The germline V and J ends were trimmed by 5 bases and 3 bases, with 16 bases remaining between them. The length of the CDR3 is 15 residues. Germline V CDR1 and CDR2: SEHNR, FQNEAQ (reference sequence). This CDR3 is CASSGPDSTEETQYF. CDR3 nucleotides: TGTGCCAGCAGCGGACCGGACTCAACGGAAGAGACCCAGTACTTC.

The V and J genes are TRBV19 and TRBJ2-1; 8 bases agree with TRBD1. This CDR3 region has 19 residues. Trimming took 3 bases from V and 1 from J; bases not matched to a gene: 14. The V gene's germline CDR1 is LNHDA and CDR2 SQIVND (reference sequence). DNA of the CDR3: TGTGCCAGTAGTATGGATGCCTCGGACAGGGCTGTATCCTACAATGAGCAGTTCTTC. It codes for CASSMDASDRAVSYNEQFF.

The chain combines TRBV5-1 with TRBJ2-5; 8 positions agree with TRBD2. Germline V gene lookup returns CDR1 SGHRS and CDR2 YFSETQ. The V and J ends lost 5 bases and 2 bases, in that order; junction bases with no gene match: 8. The CDR3 is made up of 15 amino acids. The CDR3 bases are TGCGCCAGCAGGGGGCGGCTAGCGGGTCAAGAGACCCAGTACTTC. Amino acid sequence: CASRGRLAGQETQYF.

J is TRBJ1-6 and V is TRBV7-8; no clear D. V lost 1 base and J lost 7, with 8 bases in between. Germline V CDR1 and CDR2: SGHVS, FQNEAQ. This CDR3 spans 14 amino acids. CDR3 sequence: CASSLVAGNSPLHF. The CDR3 bases are TGTGCCAGCAGCTTAGTGGCAGGCAATTCACCCCTCCACTTT.

This clone appeared once. V is TRBV6-1 and J is TRBJ1-4; D call uncertain. Trimming took off 0 bases at V and 7 bases at J, with 3 bases between the two ends. The CDR3 length is 12 residues. Per germline, CDR1 MNHNS and CDR2 SASEGT. The CDR3 DNA sequence: TGTGCCAGCAGTGAAGCAGCTGAAAAACTGTTTTTT. This encodes CASSEAAEKLFF.

This chain uses TRBV3-1 (or the pseudogene TRBV3-2) with TRBJ2-7, with D perhaps TRBD2 (6 bases). Trimming left V 1 base short and J 0 bases short, with 19 bases between. This CDR3 is built from 18 residues. The V gene's germline CDR1 is LGHDT and CDR2 YNNKEL (reference sequence). CDR3: CASSQVPLGRDLSYEQYF. CDR3 DNA: TGTGCCAGCAGCCAAGTTCCTCTAGGGCGGGACCTCTCCTACGAGCAGTACTTC.

This clone has a handful of counts. The rearrangement links TRBV6-1 to TRBJ2-3, with D maybe TRBD2 (6 bases). V gave up 2 bases and J gave up 3 bases, with 15 bases separating them. Germline V CDR1 and CDR2: MNHNS, SASEGT. CDR3 length: 16 amino acids. CDR3 amino acids: CASSERRGKVTDTQYF. The CDR3, as DNA: TGTGCCAGCAGTGAAAGGAGGGGTAAGGTAACAGATACGCAGTATTTT.

This chain connects TRBV7-3 to TRBJ1-1; D is ambiguous. The germline V and J ends were trimmed by 4 bases and 6 bases, with 15 bases remaining between them. The CDR3 length is 14 residues. Germline V gives CDR1 SGHTA, CDR2 FQGTGA. CDR3 loop: CASSSNYVGAEAFF. The DNA of the CDR3 is TGTGCCAGCAGCTCCAACTACGTCGGCGCTGAAGCTTTCTTT.

V is TRBV28 and J is TRBJ1-2; TRBD1 might be the D (5 bases). The V and J ends lost 7 bases and 1 base respectively, with 16 bases between them. This CDR3 is built from 15 residues. CDR1 MDHEN and CDR2 SYDVKM come from the germline V gene. Written as DNA, the CDR3 is TGTGCCAGCACTTCGGGGGGAAAGGATAACTATGGCTACACCTTC. Its translation: CASTSGGKDNYGYTF.

The gene calls are TRBV2 and TRBJ2-7; TRBD1 is a possible D gene (5 bases). CDR1 is SNHLY and CDR2 is FYNNEI in the germline V gene. The germline V and J ends were trimmed by 4 bases and 6 bases, with 19 bases remaining between them. There are 15 residues in the CDR3. The CDR3 reads CASSAEQGGIGEQYF. The CDR3 region has the DNA TGTGCCAGCAGTGCGGAGCAGGGTGGAATTGGCGAGCAGTACTTC. The full variable domain, completed using reference TRBV2 and TRBJ2-7, is EPEVTQTPSHQVTQMGQEVILRCVPISNHLYFYWYRQILGQKVEFLVSFYNNEISEKSEIFDDQFSVERPDGSNFTLKIRSTKLEDSAMYFCASSAEQGGIGEQYFGPGTRLTVT.

This clone was seen once. The chain couples TRBV28 to TRBJ1-2; D is possibly TRBD1 (5 bases). Trimming removed 7 bases from V and 0 bases from J, with 15 bases in between. The CDR3 has 15 residues. Germline V gene lookup returns CDR1 MDHEN and CDR2 SYDVKM. The CDR3 DNA follows: TGTGCCAGCACCCTAGGGGCAGCCCCTAACTATGGCTACACCTTC. Translation gives CASTLGAAPNYGYTF.

The chain links TRBV28 to TRBJ2-7, with D perhaps matching TRBD1 (6 bases). With 6 bases removed from V and 0 bases from J, the gap between germline ends came to 12 bases. The germline CDR1 and CDR2 sequences are MDHEN and SYDVKM. The CDR3 has 14 amino acids. For the CDR3, the DNA is TGTGCCAGCAGCCAAGGGGGATACTCCTACGAGCAGTACTTC. This translates into CASSQGGYSYEQYF.

This sequence joins TRBV7-3 and TRBJ2-2; D perhaps matches TRBD2 (6 bases). CDR1 is SGHTA and CDR2 is FQGTGA in the germline V gene. Trimming cost V 5 bases and J 4 bases, with 14 bases left between them. The CDR3 contains 15 residues. CDR3: CASSPGGPGTGELFF. The CDR3 DNA reads TGTGCCAGCAGCCCTGGAGGGCCGGGCACCGGGGAGCTGTTTTTT. Full variable domain (outside the CDR3, taken from reference TRBV7-3 and TRBJ2-2): GAGVSQTPSNKVTEKGKYVELRCDPISGHTALYWYRQSLGQGPEFLIYFQGTGAADDSGLPNDRFFAVRPEGSVSTLKIQRTERGDSAVYLCASSPGGPGTGELFFGEGSRLTVL.

Written as DNA, the CDR3 is TGTGCCAGCAGTTTTAAGACAGGTGAAAAACTGTTTTTT. Protein product: CASSFKTGEKLFF. The chain uses TRBV28 and TRBJ1-4; weak D call: TRBD1 (6 bases). V was cut by 3 bases and J by 7 bases, with 9 bases left in between. CDR1 is MDHEN, CDR2 SYDVKM, per germline. The CDR3 has 13 residues.

The chain uses TRBV7-2 and TRBJ1-4; D not resolved. The CDR3 totals 16 residues. CDR1 SGHTA and CDR2 FQGNSA come from the germline V gene. V lost 2 bases, J lost 7 bases, and 17 bases lay in between. Here the CDR3 reads CASSLRGPAWGEKLFF. The DNA of the CDR3 is TGTGCCAGCAGCTTACGAGGGCCGGCATGGGGTGAAAAACTGTTTTTT.

In this sample, this clone turned up once. The chain couples TRBV7-9 to TRBJ2-7; possibly TRBD1 for D (6 bases). This CDR3 contains 15 residues. Trimming cost V 0 bases and J 2 bases, with 11 bases left between them. Germline CDR1 is SEHNR and CDR2 is FQNEAQ (reference sequence). CDR3 protein: CASSLATGNPYEQYF. The DNA of the CDR3 is TGTGCCAGCAGCTTAGCAACAGGGAACCCCTACGAGCAGTACTTC. Full variable domain (rest looked up from reference TRBV7-9 and TRBJ2-7): DTGVSQNPRHKITKRGQNVTFRCDPISEHNRLYWYRQTLGQGPEFLTYFQNEAQLEKSRLLSDRFSAERPKGSFSTLEIQRTEQGDSAMYLCASSLATGNPYEQYFGPGTRLTVT.

The J gene is TRBJ1-6, the V gene TRBV27; 9 nucleotides align to TRBD1. Germline trimming cut 6 bases from V and 9 bases from J; bases unmatched to any gene: 18. CDR3 length: 18 residues. The germline V gene encodes CDR1 MNHEY and CDR2 SMNVEV (reference sequence). In DNA, the CDR3 is TGTGCCAGCAGCCGACTCCCCCCGGGACAGGGAATCGGTTCACCCCTCCACTTT. Residues: CASSRLPPGQGIGSPLHF.

The chain employs TRBV3-1 (or the pseudogene TRBV3-2) and TRBJ2-2; 7 positions match TRBD2. The J segment lost 3 bases and the V segment lost 3 bases, leaving 10 bases of the junction unmatched. The V gene's germline CDR1 is LGHDT and CDR2 YNNKEL (reference sequence). This CDR3 spans 17 amino acids. The CDR3 is CASSQGTASGDTGELFF. CDR3 bases: TGTGCCAGCAGCCAGGGCACGGCTAGCGGCGACACCGGGGAGCTGTTTTTT.

The rearrangement uses TRBV5-4 and TRBJ1-2; D unclear. This CDR3 has 15 amino acids. Trimming cost V 4 bases and J 1 base, with 14 bases left between them. Per the germline V gene, CDR1 is SGHNT and CDR2 is YYREEE (reference sequence). The CDR3 protein is CASSRPGSLNYGYTF. Here the CDR3 DNA reads TGTGCCAGCAGCCGCCCGGGAAGCCTTAACTATGGCTACACCTTC. Full variable domain (remainder filled in from reference TRBV5-4 and TRBJ1-2): ETGVTQSPTHLIKTRGQQVTLRCSSQSGHNTVSWYQQALGQGPQFIFQYYREEENGRGNFPPRFSGLQFPNYSSELNVNALELDDSALYLCASSRPGSLNYGYTFGSGTRLTVV.

The chain carries TRBV30 and TRBJ1-5; D ambiguous. V lost 3 bases and J lost 0, with 9 bases in between. The CDR3 has 14 residues. CDR1 and CDR2 from the germline V gene are GTSNPN and SVGIG (reference sequence). CDR3 DNA sequence: TGTGCCTGGAGCTCGGGTGTTAGCAATCAGCCCCAGCATTTT. Its translation: CAWSSGVSNQPQHF.

The chain couples TRBV30 to TRBJ1-2; D is unclear. Per germline, CDR1 GTSNPN and CDR2 SVGIG (reference sequence). The CDR3 sequence is 12 residues long. V lost 0 bases to trimming and J lost 7 bases, with 9 bases between them. The CDR3 region is CAWSVPGSGYTF. Written as DNA, the CDR3 is TGTGCCTGGAGTGTCCCCGGGAGTGGCTACACCTTC.

The V and J genes are TRBV19 and TRBJ2-3; tentatively, D is TRBD1 (6 bases). CDR3 size: 13 residues. CDR1 and CDR2 (germline): LNHDA, SQIVND (reference sequence). V lost 7 bases to trimming and J lost 5 bases, with 13 bases between them. For the CDR3, the DNA is TGTGCCAGTACCCCACAGGGTAGAGATACGCAGTATTTT. It encodes CASTPQGRDTQYF. Using reference TRBV19 and TRBJ2-3 for the parts outside the CDR3, the full variable domain is DGGITQSPKYLFRKEGQNVTLSCEQNLNHDAMYWYRQDPGQGLRLIYYSQIVNDFQKGDIAEGYSVSREKKESFPLTVTSAQKNPTAFYLCASTPQGRDTQYFGPGTRLTVL.

Only one count was recorded for this clone. This rearrangement joins TRBV19 to TRBJ2-3; D remains unclear. V dropped 3 bases and J dropped 0 bases, with 10 bases sitting between them. Per germline, CDR1 LNHDA and CDR2 SQIVND (reference sequence). The CDR3 loop spans 15 amino acids. The CDR3 is CASSIMTGSTDTQYF. The CDR3, as DNA: TGTGCCAGTAGTATCATGACTGGTAGCACAGATACGCAGTATTTT.

This chain connects TRBV11-3 to TRBJ2-7; tentative D call: TRBD1 (6 bases). This CDR3 has 16 residues. V was cut by 5 bases and J by 7 bases, with 24 bases left in between. CDR1 is SGHNT and CDR2 is YENEEA in the germline V gene. The CDR3 nucleotides are TGTGCCAGCAGCCCCGGTCCGGGGACACTTAGAGGAGAGCAGTACTTC. Translation: CASSPGPGTLRGEQYF.

V and J are TRBV28 and TRBJ1-1; D might be TRBD1 (6 bases). Germline CDR1 and CDR2: MDHEN and SYDVKM. V was clipped by 8 bases and J by 6 bases, with 13 bases between them. The CDR3 sequence is 12 residues long. For the CDR3, the DNA is TGTGCCAGCCTACAGGGCGATGCTGAAGCTTTCTTT. Amino acid sequence: CASLQGDAEAFF.

V and J are TRBV12-3 or TRBV12-4 and TRBJ2-7; no reliable D call. V was pared by 1 base and J by 7 bases, with 11 bases between. This CDR3 is built from 13 residues. In nucleotides, the CDR3 is TGTGCCAGCAGTTTAGTAGGATTCGGGGAGCAGTACTTC. It specifies CASSLVGFGEQYF.